The 28 T cell receptor beta chains below were found in one sample sequenced in a study of blood T cell repertoires in COVID-19. Sequencing was performed with immunoSEQ multiplex PCR; in TCRdb, only in-frame clones are kept and a portion is missing. This table holds nearly 350,000 clones, about 90% found once. Sequenced: PBMCs or T cells enriched from blood (not recorded which). All receptors derive from a woman under 40 who had recovered from COVID-19.

This clone appeared once. This chain connects TRBV19 to TRBJ1-1; TRBD1 might be the D (5 bases). Looked up from germline, CDR1 is LNHDA and CDR2 is SQIVND (reference sequence). This CDR3 has 15 amino acids. V was clipped by 7 bases and J by 3 bases, with 18 bases between them. CDR3 DNA sequence: TGTGCCAGTACCACGGGCCCTGGCAGGGACACTGAAGCTTTCTTT. Translating it yields CASTTGPGRDTEAFF.

This chain connects TRBV5-4 to TRBJ2-1; D not resolved. This CDR3 region has 13 residues. The germline V and J ends were trimmed by 4 bases and 1 base, with 6 bases remaining between them. CDR1 and CDR2 from the germline V gene are SGHNT and YYREEE (reference sequence). CDR3 sequence: CASSPVSYNEQFF. CDR3 nucleotides: TGTGCCAGCAGCCCCGTATCCTACAATGAGCAGTTCTTC.

The rearrangement joins TRBV21-1 to TRBJ1-4; TRBD1 was called by the table and not checked on the DNA. TRBV21-1 is tagged as a pseudogene. The CDR3 has 18 amino acids. CDR3 residues: CASSKGCAGRGPDEKLFF. The CDR3 DNA is TGTGCCAGCAGCAAAGGGTGTGCAGGCAGGGGGCCGGATGAAAAACTGTTTTTT.

The CDR3 protein is CASGTRNSPLHF. The CDR3 bases are TGTGCCAGCGGGACAAGGAATTCACCCCTCCACTTT. The V gene is TRBV3-1 (or the pseudogene TRBV3-2), the J gene TRBJ1-6; D may be TRBD1 (6 bases). Germline lookup yields CDR1 LGHDT and CDR2 YNNKEL (reference sequence). This CDR3 is built from 12 residues. V was cut by 8 bases and J by 7 bases, with 9 bases left in between.

This clone was recorded a few times. This chain connects TRBV25-1 to TRBJ1-1; 8 bases line up with TRBD1. CDR3 size: 16 residues. Germline CDR1 is MGHDK and CDR2 is SYGVNS. Trimming at V came to 6 bases and at J to 0 bases, leaving 9 bases not matched to a gene. DNA for the CDR3: TGTGCCAGCAGGGATGGGACAGGCCTCATGAACACTGAAGCTTTCTTT. This translates into CASRDGTGLMNTEAFF.

The chain uses TRBV19 and TRBJ1-1, with no clear D. The CDR3 length is 15 residues. Germline values: CDR1 LNHDA, CDR2 SQIVND (reference sequence). V was pared by 2 bases and J by 0 bases, with 10 bases between. CDR3 amino acids: CASSIMSQLNTEAFF. The CDR3, as DNA: TGTGCCAGTAGTATAATGTCACAGTTGAACACTGAAGCTTTCTTT.

This clone was observed once. The chain recombines TRBV7-9 with TRBJ2-5; D is uncertain. Trimming stripped 4 bases from V and 4 bases from J, with 10 bases between. CDR3 size: 13 residues. The germline gives CDR1 SEHNR, CDR2 FQNEAQ (reference sequence). The DNA for the CDR3 is TGTGCCAGCAGCTCCGGAGTAGGAGAGACCCAGTACTTC. Residues: CASSSGVGETQYF.

The V gene is TRBV19, the J gene TRBJ1-5; the D is unclear. There are 14 residues in the CDR3. Germline V gene sequence: CDR1 LNHDA, CDR2 SQIVND (reference sequence). V dropped 10 bases and J dropped 3 bases, with 16 bases sitting between them. The CDR3 nucleotides read TGTGCCACCGCTATACAGTCTAACAATCAGCCCCAGCATTTT. This translates into CATAIQSNNQPQHF.

This clone was counted only a few times. In nucleotides, the CDR3 is TGTGCCAGTAGTATTGGATCAGGGGTGGGTGAAGCTTTCTTT. It codes for CASSIGSGVGEAFF. This chain links TRBV19 with TRBJ1-1; TRBD1 might be the D (6 bases). CDR1 is LNHDA, CDR2 SQIVND, per germline (reference sequence). Trimming pared 3 bases from V and 7 bases from J, leaving 15 bases between. This CDR3 contains 14 residues.

The V gene is TRBV11-2, the J gene TRBJ1-5; D remains unclear. Germline CDR1 reads SGHAT; CDR2 reads FQNNGV. The CDR3 extends over 13 amino acids. The V gene lost 5 bases and the J gene lost 10 bases, with 15 bases spanning the gap. The CDR3 bases are TGTGCCAGCAGCCAGGAGGTATGGGGTCCCCAGCATTTT. Protein: CASSQEVWGPQHF.

V gene TRBV7-9 combines with J gene TRBJ2-7; the D gene is possibly TRBD1 (5 bases). The germline CDR1 and CDR2 sequences are SEHNR and FQNEAQ (reference sequence). Trimming removed 5 bases from V and 1 base from J, with 12 bases in between. The CDR3 covers 14 residues. CDR3 residues: CASSQGRGSYEQYF. DNA of the CDR3: TGTGCCAGCAGCCAGGGAAGGGGATCCTACGAGCAGTACTTC.

This clone is a singleton in its sample. The rearrangement uses TRBV27 and TRBJ2-7, with 9 bases identical to TRBD1. The germline CDR1 and CDR2 sequences are MNHEY and SMNVEV (reference sequence). The trim removed 6 bases at V and 0 bases at J, leaving 9 bases unmatched. The CDR3 extends over 16 amino acids. CDR3 DNA sequence: TGTGCCAGCAGCCCACCCGGGACAGGGCTCTCCTACGAGCAGTACTTC. Protein product: CASSPPGTGLSYEQYF.

The chain recombines TRBV24-1 with TRBJ1-1; the D gene is possibly TRBD1 (5 bases). CDR3 length: 13 amino acids. V lost 7 bases, J lost 8 bases, and 16 bases lay in between. Germline V lookup: CDR1 KGHDR, CDR2 SFDVKD. CDR3 amino acids: CATSRRQGLEAFF. The CDR3 DNA follows: TGTGCCACCAGCCGACGGCAGGGCCTAGAAGCTTTCTTT.

This sequence joins TRBV27 and TRBJ2-7; D gene unclear. V lost 6 bases to trimming and J lost 2 bases, with 17 bases between them. CDR3 size: 15 residues. Per the germline V gene, CDR1 is MNHEY and CDR2 is SMNVEV (reference sequence). The CDR3 nucleotides read TGTGCCAGCAGGGCCCTAGATAGGTTGACCTACGAGCAGTACTTC. Amino acid sequence: CASRALDRLTYEQYF.

With regard to this clone: The sample carries other DNA sequences with the same CDR3. V is TRBV4-3 and J is TRBJ1-2; D is undetermined. In germline, CDR1 is LGHNA, CDR2 YSLEER. This CDR3 is 14 amino acids long. Deletions cut 1 base from V and 0 bases from J, with 6 bases between. The CDR3 coding sequence is TGCGCCAGCAGCCAAGGCACAGCTAACTATGGCTACACCTTC. Translation gives CASSQGTANYGYTF.

The chain is built from TRBV4-3 and TRBJ2-3; D is perhaps TRBD2 (6 bases). Trimming removed 0 bases from V and 2 bases from J, with 12 bases in between. The CDR3 is 16 residues long. Per the germline V gene, CDR1 is LGHNA and CDR2 is YSLEER. The CDR3 coding sequence is TGCGCCAGCAGCCAAGAAGGTGCGGGGAACACAGATACGCAGTATTTT. Translating it yields CASSQEGAGNTDTQYF.

V and J are TRBV27 and TRBJ1-2; D ambiguous. Trimming removed 0 bases from V and 1 base from J, with 6 bases in between. This CDR3 contains 14 residues. Germline V CDR1 and CDR2: MNHEY, SMNVEV (reference sequence). The CDR3 sequence is CASSLSPLNYGYTF. CDR3 bases: TGTGCCAGCAGTTTATCTCCCCTTAACTATGGCTACACCTTC.

The J gene is TRBJ2-5, the V gene TRBV5-1; D is undetermined. The length of the CDR3 is 11 residues. Germline lookup yields CDR1 SGHRS and CDR2 YFSETQ. V was shortened by 5 bases and J by 2 bases, with 4 bases between the two germline ends. This CDR3 reads CASRAQETQYF. The CDR3 region has the DNA TGCGCCAGCAGGGCTCAAGAGACCCAGTACTTC.

J is TRBJ2-7 and V is TRBV19; 14 bases agree with TRBD2. The V gene's germline CDR1 is LNHDA and CDR2 SQIVND (reference sequence). V shed 5 bases, J shed 2 bases, and the junction held 8 bases outside the gene matches. The CDR3 contains 17 residues. DNA of the CDR3: TGTGCCAGTAGTGGGACTAGCGGGGGCGACGGCGCCTACGAGCAGTACTTC. It is translated as CASSGTSGGDGAYEQYF. Looking up the rest from reference TRBV19 and TRBJ2-7 gives the full variable domain: DGGITQSPKYLFRKEGQNVTLSCEQNLNHDAMYWYRQDPGQGLRLIYYSQIVNDFQKGDIAEGYSVSREKKESFPLTVTSAQKNPTAFYLCASSGTSGGDGAYEQYFGPGTRLTVT.

The chain carries TRBV30 and TRBJ1-5; 7 bases fit TRBD1. Trimming removed 0 bases from V and 7 bases from J; junction bases left unmatched: 6. The CDR3 is 14 amino acids. Germline loops: CDR1 GTSNPN, CDR2 SVGIG (reference sequence). The DNA for the CDR3 is TGTGCCTGGAGTGTACGAGGGGGCGCGCAGCCCCAGCATTTT. This encodes CAWSVRGGAQPQHF.

This chain connects TRBV9 to TRBJ2-1; TRBD1 matches 10 bases. J lost 4 bases, V lost 2 bases, and 6 bases had no gene match. The CDR3 runs 16 residues. Germline CDR1 is SGDLS and CDR2 is YYNGEE. CDR3 residues: CASSVGGTGVYNEQFF. CDR3 coding DNA: TGTGCCAGCAGCGTTGGTGGGACAGGGGTGTACAATGAGCAGTTCTTC.

The CDR3 reads CATSRERGTGELFF. CDR3 sequence (DNA): TGTGCCACCAGCAGAGAACGGGGAACCGGGGAGCTGTTTTTT. This chain joins TRBV15 and TRBJ2-2; a possible D gene is TRBD2 (5 bases). Looked up from germline, CDR1 is LNHNV and CDR2 is YYDKDF (reference sequence). V was pared by 0 bases and J by 5 bases, with 7 bases between. The CDR3 is made up of 14 amino acids.

This chain uses TRBV7-2 with TRBJ2-3; tentatively, D is TRBD2 (6 bases). Between the trimmed V and J ends, which lost 4 bases and 4 bases, there was a span of 15 bases. The CDR3 contains 15 residues. Germline CDR1 SGHTA, CDR2 FQGNSA. The DNA of the CDR3 is TGTGCCAGCAGCTCCGGGACTCCCCCCGCAGATACGCAGTATTTT. Translated: CASSSGTPPADTQYF.

The chain uses TRBV7-2 and TRBJ2-7, with TRBD1 identical over 8 bases. The germline V gene has CDR1 SGHTA and CDR2 FQGNSA. The CDR3 contains 15 residues. The ends lost 1 base at V and 2 bases at J; junction bases unmatched: 4. CDR3 protein: CASSLGTGWTYEQYF. CDR3 sequence (DNA): TGTGCCAGCAGCTTAGGGACAGGGTGGACCTACGAGCAGTACTTC. Full variable domain (outside the CDR3, taken from reference TRBV7-2 and TRBJ2-7): GAGVSQSPSNKVTEKGKDVELRCDPISGHTALYWYRQSLGQGLEFLIYFQGNSAPDKSGLPSDRFSAERTGGSVSTLTIQRTQQEDSAVYLCASSLGTGWTYEQYFGPGTRLTVT.

This clone was recorded once. The chain uses TRBV12-3 or TRBV12-4 and TRBJ1-1; TRBD1 matches 7 bases. After removal of 6 bases from V and 4 bases from J, the junction contained 5 bases not matched to a gene. The CDR3 runs 13 residues. In DNA form, the CDR3 reads TGTGCCAGCAGACTGGGACAGCGCACTGAAGCTTTCTTT. This translates into CASRLGQRTEAFF.

This clone was recorded only once. This sequence joins TRBV15 and TRBJ1-4; D is possibly TRBD1 (6 bases). In germline, CDR1 is LNHNV, CDR2 YYDKDF (reference sequence). The CDR3 consists of 16 residues. V was shortened by 5 bases and J by 4 bases, with 17 bases between the two germline ends. Here the CDR3 reads CATSGVRGRYNEKLFF. The CDR3 DNA reads TGTGCCACCAGCGGTGTCAGGGGAAGATATAATGAAAAACTGTTTTTT.

This rearrangement joins TRBV19 to TRBJ2-1; perhaps TRBD2 as D (5 bases). Germline CDR1 is LNHDA and CDR2 is SQIVND (reference sequence). The CDR3 has 14 residues. V was cut by 5 bases and J by 6 bases, with 14 bases left in between. CDR3 region: CASSFLRGINEQFF. CDR3 sequence (DNA): TGTGCCAGTAGTTTCCTACGGGGAATCAATGAGCAGTTCTTC.

The genes are TRBV24-1 and TRBJ2-1; 9 bases line up with TRBD2. J gave up 3 bases and V 1 base, and 3 bases lay outside the gene matches. Germline lookup yields CDR1 KGHDR and CDR2 SFDVKD. The CDR3 contains 16 residues. In nucleotides, the CDR3 is TGTGCCACCAGTGATTTAAGCGGGGGGAACTACAATGAGCAGTTCTTC. Its translation is CATSDLSGGNYNEQFF.